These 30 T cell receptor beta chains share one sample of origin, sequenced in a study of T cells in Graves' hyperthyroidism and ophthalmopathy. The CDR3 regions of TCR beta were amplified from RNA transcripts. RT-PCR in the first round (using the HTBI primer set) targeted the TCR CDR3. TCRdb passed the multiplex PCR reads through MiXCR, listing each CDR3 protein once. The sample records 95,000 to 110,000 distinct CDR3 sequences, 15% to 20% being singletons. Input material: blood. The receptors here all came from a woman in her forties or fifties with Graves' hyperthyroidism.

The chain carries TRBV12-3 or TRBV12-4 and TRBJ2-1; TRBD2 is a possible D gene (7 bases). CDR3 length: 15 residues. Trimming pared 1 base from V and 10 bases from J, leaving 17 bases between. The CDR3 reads CASSLVRGRGSEQFF. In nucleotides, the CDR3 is TGTGCCAGCAGTTTAGTGAGAGGGAGGGGGTCGGAGCAGTTCTTC.

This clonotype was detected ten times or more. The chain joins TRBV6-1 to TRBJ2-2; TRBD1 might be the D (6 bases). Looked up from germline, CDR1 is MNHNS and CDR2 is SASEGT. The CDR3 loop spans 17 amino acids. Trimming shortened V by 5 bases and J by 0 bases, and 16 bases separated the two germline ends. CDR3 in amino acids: CASSSQGYGPNTGELFF. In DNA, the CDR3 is TGTGCCAGCAGTTCACAGGGCTACGGGCCGAACACCGGGGAGCTGTTTTTT.

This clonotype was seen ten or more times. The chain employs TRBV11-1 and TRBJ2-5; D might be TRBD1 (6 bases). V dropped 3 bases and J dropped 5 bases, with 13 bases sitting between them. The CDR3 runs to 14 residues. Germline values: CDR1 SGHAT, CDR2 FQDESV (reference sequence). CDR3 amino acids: CASSFRTAPETQYF. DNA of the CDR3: TGTGCCAGCAGCTTCCGGACAGCTCCGGAGACCCAGTACTTC.

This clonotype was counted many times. CDR3 sequence (DNA): TGTGCCAGCAGTTTTATATCAGGGAGTAGCAATCAGCCCCAGCATTTT. This gives the protein CASSFISGSSNQPQHF. The V call is TRBV12-3 or TRBV12-4, the J call TRBJ1-5; D might be TRBD1 (5 bases). The CDR3 extends over 16 amino acids. Trimming left V 3 bases short and J 0 bases short, with 12 bases between.

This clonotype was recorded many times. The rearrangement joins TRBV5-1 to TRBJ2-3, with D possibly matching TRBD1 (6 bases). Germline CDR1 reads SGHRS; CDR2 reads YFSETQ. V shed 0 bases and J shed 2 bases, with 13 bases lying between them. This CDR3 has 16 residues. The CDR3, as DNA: TGCGCCAGCAGCTTGGGAATACAGGGCGTCACAGATACGCAGTATTTT. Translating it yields CASSLGIQGVTDTQYF.

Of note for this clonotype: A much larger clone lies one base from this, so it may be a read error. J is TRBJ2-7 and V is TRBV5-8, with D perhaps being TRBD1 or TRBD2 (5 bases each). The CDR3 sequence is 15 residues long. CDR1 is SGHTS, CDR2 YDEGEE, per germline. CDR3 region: CPSTPMGTVQVGQYV. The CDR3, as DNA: TGTCCCAGCACCCCAATGGGGACGGTACAGGTTGGGCAGTACGTC.

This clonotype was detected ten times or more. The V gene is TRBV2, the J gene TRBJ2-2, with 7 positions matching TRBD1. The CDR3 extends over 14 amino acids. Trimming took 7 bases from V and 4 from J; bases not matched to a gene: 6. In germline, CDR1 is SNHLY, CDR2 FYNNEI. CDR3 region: CASTRQGPTGELFF. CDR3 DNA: TGTGCCAGCACCCGACAGGGACCCACCGGGGAGCTGTTTTTT.

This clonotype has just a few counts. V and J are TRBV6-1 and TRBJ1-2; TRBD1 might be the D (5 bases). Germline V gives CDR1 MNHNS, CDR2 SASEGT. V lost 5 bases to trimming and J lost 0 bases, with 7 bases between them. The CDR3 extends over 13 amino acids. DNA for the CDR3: TGTGCCAGCAGTAGGGGAGCTAACTATGGCTACACCTTC. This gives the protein CASSRGANYGYTF.

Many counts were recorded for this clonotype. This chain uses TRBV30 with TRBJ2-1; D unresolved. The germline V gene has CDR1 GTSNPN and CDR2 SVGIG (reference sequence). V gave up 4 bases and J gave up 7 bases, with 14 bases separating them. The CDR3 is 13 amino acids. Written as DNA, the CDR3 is TGTGCCTGGACCCCAGGCTGGATGAATGAGCAGTTCTTC. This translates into CAWTPGWMNEQFF.

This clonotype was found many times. CDR3 nucleotide sequence: TGTGCCAGCAGCTTGGAGTGGAGGGTGGTTCGCGAGCAGTACTTC. It specifies CASSLEWRVVREQYF. This sequence joins TRBV11-2 and TRBJ2-7, with D possibly TRBD2 on 6 matching bases. V dropped 3 bases and J dropped 6 bases, with 18 bases sitting between them. CDR3 size: 15 residues. The germline gives CDR1 SGHAT, CDR2 FQNNGV.

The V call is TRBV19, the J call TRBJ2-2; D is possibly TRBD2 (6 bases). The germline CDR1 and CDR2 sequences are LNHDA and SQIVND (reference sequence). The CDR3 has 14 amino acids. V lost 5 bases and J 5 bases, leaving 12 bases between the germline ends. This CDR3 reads CASSPRGATGELFF. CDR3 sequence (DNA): TGTGCCAGTAGTCCCCGCGGGGCTACCGGGGAGCTGTTTTTT.

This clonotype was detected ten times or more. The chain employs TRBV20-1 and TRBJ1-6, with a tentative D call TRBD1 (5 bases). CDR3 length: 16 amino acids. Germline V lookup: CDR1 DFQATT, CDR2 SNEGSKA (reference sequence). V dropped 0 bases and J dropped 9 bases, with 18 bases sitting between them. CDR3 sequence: CSARDPVRAVGSPLHF. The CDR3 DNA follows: TGCAGTGCTAGAGACCCGGTCAGGGCAGTAGGTTCACCCCTCCACTTT.

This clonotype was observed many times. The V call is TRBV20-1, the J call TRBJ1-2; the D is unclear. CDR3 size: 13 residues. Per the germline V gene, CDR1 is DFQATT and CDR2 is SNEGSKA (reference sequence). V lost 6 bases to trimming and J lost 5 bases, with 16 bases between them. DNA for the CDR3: TGCAGTGCCCCGAGGACGGGAACATATGGCTACACCTTC. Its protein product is CSAPRTGTYGYTF.

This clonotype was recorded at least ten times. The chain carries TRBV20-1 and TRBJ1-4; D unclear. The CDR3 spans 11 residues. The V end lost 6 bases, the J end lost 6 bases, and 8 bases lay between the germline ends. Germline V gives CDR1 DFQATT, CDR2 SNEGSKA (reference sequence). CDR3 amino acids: CSAVDYEKLFF. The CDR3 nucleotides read TGCAGTGCCGTGGATTATGAAAAACTGTTTTTT.

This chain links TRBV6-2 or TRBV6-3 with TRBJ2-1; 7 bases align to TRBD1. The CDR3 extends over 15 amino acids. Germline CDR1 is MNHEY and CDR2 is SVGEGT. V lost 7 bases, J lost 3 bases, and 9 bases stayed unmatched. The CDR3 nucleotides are TGTGCCAGCAATATCGGACAGGCACTCTACAATGAGCAGTTCTTC. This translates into CASNIGQALYNEQFF.

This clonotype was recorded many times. The DNA for the CDR3 is TGTGCCAGCTCACCACTTCTCGCGGGGGGGACCTACGAGCAGTACGTC. Residues: CASSPLLAGGTYEQYV. V is TRBV18 and J is TRBJ2-7; 9 positions match TRBD2. The V gene's germline CDR1 is KGHSH and CDR2 LQKENI. V dropped 1 base and J dropped 2; count of bases not matched to a gene: 6. The CDR3 spans 16 residues.

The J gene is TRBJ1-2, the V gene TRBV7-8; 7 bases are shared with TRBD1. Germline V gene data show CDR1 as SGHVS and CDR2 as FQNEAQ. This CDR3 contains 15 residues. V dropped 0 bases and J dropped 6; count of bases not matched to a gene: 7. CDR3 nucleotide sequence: TGTGCCAGCAGCTTAGCGGGACAGTGGCTGAATGGCTACACCTTC. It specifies CASSLAGQWLNGYTF.

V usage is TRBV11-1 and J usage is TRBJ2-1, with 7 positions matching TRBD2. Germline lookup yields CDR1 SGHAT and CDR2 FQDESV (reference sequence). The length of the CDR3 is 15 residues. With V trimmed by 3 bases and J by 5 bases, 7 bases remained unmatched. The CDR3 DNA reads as TGTGCCAGCAGCTTGGCGGGAGCGGTCGACAATGAGCAGTTCTTC. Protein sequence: CASSLAGAVDNEQFF.

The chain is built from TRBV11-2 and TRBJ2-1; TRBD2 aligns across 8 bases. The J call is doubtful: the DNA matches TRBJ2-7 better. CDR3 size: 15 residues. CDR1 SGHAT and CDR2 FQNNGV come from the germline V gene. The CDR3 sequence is CASSLDGLADNEQYV. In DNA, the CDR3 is TGTGCCAGCAGCTTAGACGGACTAGCAGACAATGAGCAGTACGTC.

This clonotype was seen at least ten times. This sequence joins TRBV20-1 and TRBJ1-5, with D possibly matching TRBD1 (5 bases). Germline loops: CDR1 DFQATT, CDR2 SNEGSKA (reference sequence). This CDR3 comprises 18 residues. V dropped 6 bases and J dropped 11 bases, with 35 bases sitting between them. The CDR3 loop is CSAKGFEGTSNQRGAQHF. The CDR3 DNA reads TGCAGTGCCAAGGGTTTCGAGGGGACCAGCAATCAGCGGGGAGCCCAGCATTTT.

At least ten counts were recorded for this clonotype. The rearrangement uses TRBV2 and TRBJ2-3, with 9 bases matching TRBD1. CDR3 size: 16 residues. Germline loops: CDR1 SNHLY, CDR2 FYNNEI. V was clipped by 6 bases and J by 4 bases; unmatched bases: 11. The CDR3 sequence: CASRLVGDREPDTQYF. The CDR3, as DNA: TGTGCCAGCAGATTAGTTGGGGACAGGGAGCCAGATACGCAGTATTTT. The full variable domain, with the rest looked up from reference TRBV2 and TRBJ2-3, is EPEVTQTPSHQVTQMGQEVILRCVPISNHLYFYWYRQILGQKVEFLVSFYNNEISEKSEIFDDQFSVERPDGSNFTLKIRSTKLEDSAMYFCASRLVGDREPDTQYFGPGTRLTVL.

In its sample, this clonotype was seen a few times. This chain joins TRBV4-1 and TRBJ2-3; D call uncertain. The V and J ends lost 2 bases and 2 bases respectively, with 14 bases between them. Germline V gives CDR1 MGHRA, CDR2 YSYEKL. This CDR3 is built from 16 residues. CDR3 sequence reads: CASSQIGPSFTDTQYF. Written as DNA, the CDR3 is TGCGCCAGCAGCCAAATCGGACCCTCATTCACAGATACGCAGTATTTT.

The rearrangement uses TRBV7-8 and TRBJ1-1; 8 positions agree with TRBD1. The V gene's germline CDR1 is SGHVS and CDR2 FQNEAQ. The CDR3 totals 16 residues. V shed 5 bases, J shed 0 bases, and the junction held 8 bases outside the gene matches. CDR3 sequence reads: CASSIHRGTMNTEAFF. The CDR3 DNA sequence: TGTGCCAGCAGCATACACAGGGGGACCATGAACACTGAAGCTTTCTTT.

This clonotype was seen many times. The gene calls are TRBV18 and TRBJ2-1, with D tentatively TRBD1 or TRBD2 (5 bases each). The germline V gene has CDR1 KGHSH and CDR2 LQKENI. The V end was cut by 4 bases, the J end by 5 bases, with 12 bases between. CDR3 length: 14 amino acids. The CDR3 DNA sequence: TGTGCCAGCTCACGGGGGAAGGGTAACAATGAGCAGTTCTTC. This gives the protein CASSRGKGNNEQFF.

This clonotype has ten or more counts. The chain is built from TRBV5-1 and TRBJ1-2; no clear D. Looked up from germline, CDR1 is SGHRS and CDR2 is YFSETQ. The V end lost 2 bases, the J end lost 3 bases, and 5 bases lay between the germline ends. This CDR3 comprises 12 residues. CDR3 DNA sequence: TGCGCCAGCAGCTTCACGCACTATGGCTACACCTTC. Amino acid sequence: CASSFTHYGYTF. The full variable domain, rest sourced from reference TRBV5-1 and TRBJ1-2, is KAGVTQTPRYLIKTRGQQVTLSCSPISGHRSVSWYQQTPGQGLQFLFEYFSETQRNKGNFPGRFSGRQFSNSRSEMNVSTLELGDSALYLCASSFTHYGYTFGSGTRLTVV.

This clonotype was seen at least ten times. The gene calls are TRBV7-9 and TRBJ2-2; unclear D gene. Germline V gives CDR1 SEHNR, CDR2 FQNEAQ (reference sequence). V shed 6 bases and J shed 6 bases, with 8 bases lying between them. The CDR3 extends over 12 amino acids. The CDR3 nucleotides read TGTGCCAGCAGGATAGCCGCCGGGGAGCTGTTTTTT. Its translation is CASRIAAGELFF.

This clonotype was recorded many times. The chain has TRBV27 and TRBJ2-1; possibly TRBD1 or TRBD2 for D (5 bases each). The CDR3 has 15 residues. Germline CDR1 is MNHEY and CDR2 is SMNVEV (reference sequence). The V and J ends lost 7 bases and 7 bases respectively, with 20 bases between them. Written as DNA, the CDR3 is TGTGCCAGCATACCTCTGGGGGTACGGGGAAATGAGCAGTTCTTC. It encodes CASIPLGVRGNEQFF.

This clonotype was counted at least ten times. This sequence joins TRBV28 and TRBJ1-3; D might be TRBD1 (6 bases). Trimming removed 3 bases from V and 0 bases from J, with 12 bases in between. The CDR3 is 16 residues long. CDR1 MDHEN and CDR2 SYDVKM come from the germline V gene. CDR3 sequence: CASSLGAVSSGNTIYF. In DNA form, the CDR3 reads TGTGCCAGCAGTTTGGGGGCGGTGAGCTCTGGAAACACCATATATTTT.

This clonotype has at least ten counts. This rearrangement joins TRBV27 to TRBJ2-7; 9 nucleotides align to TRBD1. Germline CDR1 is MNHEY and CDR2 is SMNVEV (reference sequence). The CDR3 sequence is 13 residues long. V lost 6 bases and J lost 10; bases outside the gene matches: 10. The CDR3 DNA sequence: TGTGCCAGCAGCCCACCGGGACAGGGTCCACAGTACTTC. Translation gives CASSPPGQGPQYF.

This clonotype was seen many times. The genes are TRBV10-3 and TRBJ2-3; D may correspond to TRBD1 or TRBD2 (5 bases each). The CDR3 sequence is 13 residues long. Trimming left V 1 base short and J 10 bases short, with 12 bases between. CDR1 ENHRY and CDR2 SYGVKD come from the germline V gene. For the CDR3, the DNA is TGTGCCATCAGTGAGTATCGGGACCAAGCGCAGTATTTT. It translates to CAISEYRDQAQYF.